Included here is one TCR beta chain sequence, with context. With 2 bases removed from V and 2 bases from J, the gap between germline ends came to 10 bases. CDR3 size: 15 residues. A J-beta primer mix and a sample-barcoded 5' primer were used in a second PCR of about 7 to 11 cycles. With 12 random nucleotides, a template-switch adaptor tagged each individual cDNA molecule. TCRdb ran MiXCR on the 5' RACE reads and lists one entry per CDR3 protein. There are roughly 1.7 million distinct CDR3 sequences in the sample; roughly 30% occur only once, and 11% lies in the top ten. These data originate in a study of blood T cells in healthy people across ages.

The sequence was obtained from a woman aged 25 to 39 in good health. This chain connects TRBV12-3 or TRBV12-4 to TRBJ1-5, with unresolved D. Sequenced input: blood. This CDR3 reads CASSLMGGRNQPQHF. Here the CDR3 DNA reads TGTGCCAGCAGTTTAATGGGCGGGCGCAATCAGCCCCAGCATTTT.